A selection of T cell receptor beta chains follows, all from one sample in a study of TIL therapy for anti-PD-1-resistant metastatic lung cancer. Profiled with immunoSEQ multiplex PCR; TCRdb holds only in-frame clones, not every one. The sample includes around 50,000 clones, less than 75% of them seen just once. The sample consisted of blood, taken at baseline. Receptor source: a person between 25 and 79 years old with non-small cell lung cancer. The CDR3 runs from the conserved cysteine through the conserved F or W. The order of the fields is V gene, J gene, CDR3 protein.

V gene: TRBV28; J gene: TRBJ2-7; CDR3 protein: CASSPGQGLRQYF
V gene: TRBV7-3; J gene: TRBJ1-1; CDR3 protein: CASSSPGGMNTEAFF
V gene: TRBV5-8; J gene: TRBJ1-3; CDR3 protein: CASSLGKGGNTIYF
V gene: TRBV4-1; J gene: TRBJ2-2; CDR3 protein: CASSLGPFPFAGELFF
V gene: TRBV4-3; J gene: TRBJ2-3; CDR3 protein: CASSQDPSSRSNTDTQYF
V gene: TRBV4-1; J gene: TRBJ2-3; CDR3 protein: CASSLLIRTDTQYF
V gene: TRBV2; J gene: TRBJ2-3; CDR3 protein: CANSRTVSTDTQYF
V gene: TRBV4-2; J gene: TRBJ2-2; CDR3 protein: CASSQGLTNTGELFF
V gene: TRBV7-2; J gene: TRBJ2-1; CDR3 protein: CASSLASSGSYNEQFF
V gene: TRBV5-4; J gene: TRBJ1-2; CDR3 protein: CASSGPGQGLNGYTF
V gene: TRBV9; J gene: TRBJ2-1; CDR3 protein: CASSVATGVGYEQFF
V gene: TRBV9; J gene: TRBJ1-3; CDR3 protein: CASSVDGYSGNTIYF
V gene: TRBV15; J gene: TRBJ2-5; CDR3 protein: CATSRGGGAQTQYF
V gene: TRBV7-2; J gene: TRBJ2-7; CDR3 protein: CASSLARGGTYEQYF
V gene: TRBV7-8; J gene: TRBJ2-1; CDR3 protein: CASSLAGGTHYNEQFF
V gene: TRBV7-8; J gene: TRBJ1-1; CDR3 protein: CASRFVGATEAFF
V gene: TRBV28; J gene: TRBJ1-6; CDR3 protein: CASSPVDSRYNSPLHF
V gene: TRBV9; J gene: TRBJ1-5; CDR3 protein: CASSPKWDQPQHF
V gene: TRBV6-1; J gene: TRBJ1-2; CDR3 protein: CASDRQGQNYGYTF
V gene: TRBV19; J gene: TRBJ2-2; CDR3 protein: CASTPSGRRTGELFF
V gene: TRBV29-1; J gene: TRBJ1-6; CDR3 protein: CSVEPGKSPLHF
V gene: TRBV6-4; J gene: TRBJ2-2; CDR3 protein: CASSDQETGELFF
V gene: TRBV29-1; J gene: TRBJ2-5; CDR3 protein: CSVEAGDETQYF
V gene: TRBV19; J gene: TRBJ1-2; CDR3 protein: CASSINPGMDYGYTF
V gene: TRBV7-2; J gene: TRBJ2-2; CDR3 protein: CASQETYQNTGELFF
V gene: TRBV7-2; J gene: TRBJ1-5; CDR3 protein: CASSLGRSNQPQHF
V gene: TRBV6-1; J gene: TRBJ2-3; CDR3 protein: CASSPGPAEADTQYF
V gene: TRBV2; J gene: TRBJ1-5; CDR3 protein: CASSERWNPNQPQHF